These 24 T cell receptor beta chains share one sample of origin, sequenced in a study of blood T cell repertoires in COVID-19. The table came from immunoSEQ multiplex PCR; TCRdb's copy has only in-frame clones and leaves some out. This table has roughly 230,000 clones, roughly 83% appearing once. The specimen was peripheral blood. These receptors all come from a woman aged 50 to 60 with acute or convalescent COVID-19.

The J gene is TRBJ1-5, the V gene TRBV6-1; D is undetermined. Germline V gene data show CDR1 as MNHNS and CDR2 as SASEGT. V was shortened by 3 bases and J by 4 bases, with 10 bases between the two germline ends. The CDR3 has 14 residues. CDR3 DNA: TGTGCCAGCAGTGATGGAGGGTTTAATCAGCCCCAGCATTTT. Encoded protein: CASSDGGFNQPQHF.

The V call is TRBV11-2, the J call TRBJ1-6, with 7 bases matching TRBD1. The CDR3 spans 15 residues. CDR1 is SGHAT and CDR2 is FQNNGV in the germline V gene. The V segment lost 4 bases and the J segment 5 bases; nucleotides outside the gene matches: 5. The CDR3 DNA is TGTGCCAGCAGCTCTAGGGGGCGGGATAATTCACCCCTCCACTTT. Protein: CASSSRGRDNSPLHF.

The V and J genes are TRBV6-5 and TRBJ2-1; 8 bases line up with TRBD2. After removal of 0 bases from V and 15 bases from J, the junction contained 4 bases not matched to a gene. This CDR3 has 12 residues. Germline V gene sequence: CDR1 MNHEY, CDR2 SVGAGI. CDR3 bases: TGTGCCAGCAGTTACTCCGGGACTAGTCTGTTCTTC. Amino acid sequence: CASSYSGTSLFF.

The V and J genes are TRBV6-5 and TRBJ1-1; tentative D call: TRBD1 (6 bases). The V and J ends lost 4 bases and 3 bases respectively, with 12 bases between them. Germline V gene sequence: CDR1 MNHEY, CDR2 SVGAGI. The CDR3 runs to 14 residues. This chain's CDR3 is CASSFRGKDTEAFF. Here the CDR3 DNA reads TGTGCCAGCAGTTTCAGGGGAAAGGACACTGAAGCTTTCTTT.

V and J are TRBV5-8 and TRBJ2-3; D possibly corresponds to TRBD1 (7 bases). This CDR3 has 16 amino acids. Germline lookup yields CDR1 SGHTS and CDR2 YDEGEE. V lost 2 bases, J lost 4 bases, and 17 bases lay in between. Here the CDR3 DNA reads TGTGCCAGCAGCTTAGGAGGGGGCGTAAGTGCAGATACGCAGTATTTT. Translating it yields CASSLGGGVSADTQYF.

Points on this clone: The sample holds other DNA sequences that translate to the same CDR3. This chain links TRBV27 with TRBJ2-5; D perhaps matches TRBD2 (5 bases). V was clipped by 2 bases and J by 5 bases, with 9 bases between them. Germline V gene sequence: CDR1 MNHEY, CDR2 SMNVEV (reference sequence). The CDR3 runs to 13 residues. The CDR3 region has the DNA TGTGCCAGCAGTTTAATAAGGGAGGAGACCCAGTACTTC. Protein: CASSLIREETQYF.

This chain links TRBV3-1 (or the pseudogene TRBV3-2) with TRBJ1-1, with 7 positions matching TRBD1. Germline loops: CDR1 LGHDT, CDR2 YNNKEL (reference sequence). The CDR3 is 14 residues long. With 4 bases clipped from V and 2 bases from J, the junction kept 4 bases outside the gene matches. CDR3 DNA: TGTGCCAGCAGCCTAGGAGGGGGCAACACTGAAGCTTTCTTT. Encoded protein: CASSLGGGNTEAFF.

The chain joins TRBV11-2 to TRBJ1-6; no clear D. V was shortened by 3 bases and J by 7 bases, with 10 bases between the two germline ends. Germline CDR1 and CDR2: SGHAT and FQNNGV. The CDR3 is 14 amino acids. CDR3 bases: TGTGCCAGCAGCTTTGGGCCCATCAATTCACCCCTCCACTTT. It encodes CASSFGPINSPLHF.

The chain carries TRBV11-2 and TRBJ2-3; possible D gene TRBD1, 5 bases. Germline CDR1 reads SGHAT; CDR2 reads FQNNGV. The CDR3 is 14 amino acids. V was cut by 1 base and J by 6 bases, with 11 bases left in between. CDR3 sequence: CASSLAAGSDTQYF. In nucleotides, the CDR3 is TGTGCCAGCAGCTTAGCCGCAGGGTCGGATACGCAGTATTTT. Based on the CDR3 plus reference TRBV11-2 and TRBJ2-3, the full variable domain is EAGVAQSPRYKIIEKRQSVAFWCNPISGHATLYWYQQILGQGPKLLIQFQNNGVVDDSQLPKDRFSAERLKGVDSTLKIQPAKLEDSAVYLCASSLAAGSDTQYFGPGTRLTVL.

The chain is built from TRBV7-4 and TRBJ2-1; no reliable D call. Trimming left V 1 base short and J 1 base short, with 11 bases between. The CDR3 consists of 16 residues. Germline assignment: CDR1 SGHVT and CDR2 SQSDAQ. This CDR3 reads CASSLEAVPSYNEQFF. The CDR3 nucleotides read TGTGCCAGCAGCTTAGAGGCGGTCCCTTCCTACAATGAGCAGTTCTTC. Combining the CDR3 with reference TRBV7-4 and TRBJ2-1 gives the whole variable domain GAGVSQSPRYKVAKRGRDVALRCDSISGHVTLYWYRQTLGQGSEVLTYSQSDAQRDKSGRPSGRFSAERPERSVSTLKIQRTEQGDSAVYLCASSLEAVPSYNEQFFGPGTRLTVL.

This rearrangement joins TRBV7-2 to TRBJ1-2; D is ambiguous. Germline lookup yields CDR1 SGHTA and CDR2 FQGNSA. CDR3 size: 14 residues. V was pared by 4 bases and J by 3 bases, with 12 bases between. As DNA, the CDR3 is TGTGCCAGCAGCTCCACCCCGGGAGACTATGGCTACACCTTC. It is translated as CASSSTPGDYGYTF.

V gene TRBV3-1 (or the pseudogene TRBV3-2) combines with J gene TRBJ2-2, with D unresolved. V dropped 3 bases and J dropped 5 bases, with 7 bases sitting between them. The germline V gene encodes CDR1 LGHDT and CDR2 YNNKEL (reference sequence). The CDR3 is 13 amino acids. CDR3 in amino acids: CASSHASTGELFF. The CDR3 bases are TGTGCCAGCAGCCACGCTAGTACCGGGGAGCTGTTTTTT.

This clone was detected a few times. The rearrangement uses TRBV6-5 and TRBJ1-5; D gene uncertain. Germline V gives CDR1 MNHEY, CDR2 SVGAGI. Trimming left V 8 bases short and J 6 bases short, with 11 bases between. The CDR3 totals 12 residues. The CDR3 sequence is CASRTSGQPQHF. The CDR3 DNA reads as TGTGCCAGCCGCACGTCAGGTCAGCCCCAGCATTTT.

CDR3 loop: CASTPPGIGEGYGYTF. Here the CDR3 DNA reads TGTGCCAGCACCCCGCCAGGGATAGGGGAAGGCTATGGCTACACCTTC. V is TRBV6-2 or TRBV6-3 and J is TRBJ1-2, with D perhaps matching TRBD1 (5 bases). The CDR3 covers 16 residues. V shed 7 bases and J shed 4 bases, with 22 bases lying between them. Germline CDR1 MNHEY, CDR2 SVGEGT.

Written as DNA, the CDR3 is TGTGCCAGTAGTAACAAGGGGGAAAAACTGTTTTTT. Translating it yields CASSNKGEKLFF. The chain has TRBV19 and TRBJ1-4; D is possibly TRBD1 (5 bases). The ends were cut back, 4 bases at V and 8 bases at J, with 8 bases in the middle. There are 12 residues in the CDR3. Germline V lookup: CDR1 LNHDA, CDR2 SQIVND (reference sequence). The whole variable domain, remainder taken from reference TRBV19 and TRBJ1-4, is DGGITQSPKYLFRKEGQNVTLSCEQNLNHDAMYWYRQDPGQGLRLIYYSQIVNDFQKGDIAEGYSVSREKKESFPLTVTSAQKNPTAFYLCASSNKGEKLFFGSGTQLSVL.

The chain links TRBV5-5 to TRBJ2-5; the match to TRBD2 covers 13 bases. The CDR3 contains 15 residues. V was pared by 2 bases and J by 4 bases, with 2 bases of the junction left unmatched. The germline V gene encodes CDR1 SGHKS and CDR2 YYEKEE (reference sequence). The CDR3 loop is CASSFTSGGAETQYF. In DNA, the CDR3 is TGTGCCAGCAGCTTTACTAGCGGGGGGGCAGAGACCCAGTACTTC.

The table lists this clone with many counts. The chain is built from TRBV28 and TRBJ1-5, with D maybe TRBD1 (5 bases). The CDR3 is 15 amino acids. With 6 bases removed from V and 6 bases from J, the gap between germline ends came to 18 bases. Germline CDR1 MDHEN, CDR2 SYDVKM. In nucleotides, the CDR3 is TGTGCCAGCAGCCGAGGCAGGGTAATCGGTCAGCCCCAGCATTTT. It yields the protein CASSRGRVIGQPQHF.

V usage is TRBV28 and J usage is TRBJ1-2; 8 bases agree with TRBD1. Per the germline V gene, CDR1 is MDHEN and CDR2 is SYDVKM. V was pared by 6 bases and J by 4 bases, with 7 bases of the junction left unmatched. This CDR3 has 14 amino acids. The CDR3 here is CASRRTGTGYGYTF. The DNA of the CDR3 is TGTGCCAGCAGGCGTACCGGGACAGGCTATGGCTACACCTTC.

This clone came up a few times. The gene calls are TRBV10-2 and TRBJ1-4, with no clear D. The CDR3 contains 14 residues. Trimming took 7 bases from V and 4 from J, leaving 13 bases between them. CDR1 and CDR2 (germline): WSHSY, SAAADI. The CDR3 loop reads CASKEATGNEKLFF. In nucleotides, the CDR3 is TGCGCCAGCAAAGAGGCGACGGGTAATGAAAAACTGTTTTTT.

CDR3 nucleotide sequence: TGCGCCAGCAGCTCAGGGGGCGAGTATAATTCACCCCTCCACTTT. As protein: CASSSGGEYNSPLHF. The V and J genes are TRBV5-1 and TRBJ1-6; 8 bases fit TRBD1. V lost 3 bases to trimming and J lost 4 bases; unmatched junction nucleotides: 3. The CDR3 has 15 residues. Germline V CDR1 and CDR2: SGHRS, YFSETQ.

The rearrangement uses TRBV6-5 and TRBJ2-3; D is possibly TRBD2 (6 bases). In germline, CDR1 is MNHEY, CDR2 SVGAGI. This CDR3 has 15 amino acids. The V end lost 0 bases, the J end lost 2 bases, and 9 bases lay between the germline ends. The CDR3 DNA sequence: TGTGCCAGCAGTTACTCGCGGGGCATCACAGATACGCAGTATTTT. This sequence encodes CASSYSRGITDTQYF.

Comments on this clone: The sample has other DNA sequences that encode this CDR3 too. The chain has TRBV7-3 and TRBJ1-1; tentatively, D is TRBD1 (5 bases). V gave up 5 bases and J gave up 5 bases, with 15 bases separating them. Germline V CDR1 and CDR2: SGHTA, FQGTGA. The CDR3 is 14 residues long. The CDR3: CASSPGTGGTEAFF. DNA of the CDR3: TGTGCCAGCAGCCCCGGGACGGGAGGAACTGAAGCTTTCTTT.

The chain employs TRBV5-6 and TRBJ2-3; weak D call: TRBD2 (5 bases). Deletions cut 5 bases from V and 5 bases from J, with 18 bases between. This CDR3 has 15 residues. Per germline, CDR1 SGHDT and CDR2 YYEEEE. CDR3 amino acids: CASSPRRGRVDTQYF. The DNA for the CDR3 is TGTGCCAGCAGTCCGAGGCGTGGGCGGGTAGATACGCAGTATTTT.

This clone was counted once. This chain connects TRBV7-6 to TRBJ2-2; D not resolved. The V end was cut by 2 bases, the J end by 4 bases, with 11 bases between. The CDR3 has 15 amino acids. In germline, CDR1 is SGHVS, CDR2 FNYEAQ. The CDR3 protein is CASSLSPTITGELFF. In DNA, the CDR3 is TGTGCCAGCAGCTTATCTCCCACAATCACCGGGGAGCTGTTTTTT. Complete variable domain (other parts from reference TRBV7-6 and TRBJ2-2): GAGVSQSPRYKVTKRGQDVALRCDPISGHVSLYWYRQALGQGPEFLTYFNYEAQQDKSGLPNDRFSAERPEGSISTLTIQRTEQRDSAMYRCASSLSPTITGELFFGEGSRLTVL.